Below are 23 T cell receptor beta chains sequenced from a single sample in a study of CD8 T cells in ankylosing spondylitis. Each CDR3 protein gets one entry after TCRdb re-called the 5' RACE reads with MiXCR. This sample has under 250,000 distinct CDR3 sequences, with roughly 10% found just once. Sequencing used blood, either unsorted or a sorted T cell fraction (not recorded which). These receptors all stem from a male donor with ankylosing spondylitis or in good health (not recorded which).

A few counts support this clonotype. The rearrangement joins TRBV6-1 to TRBJ1-2; D might be TRBD1 (6 bases). The length of the CDR3 is 13 residues. The V gene lost 6 bases and the J gene lost 2 bases, with 10 bases spanning the gap. Germline-derived CDR1 and CDR2 are MNHNS and SASEGT. The CDR3 sequence is CASSTGRNYGYTF. In DNA form, the CDR3 reads TGTGCCAGCAGCACAGGGCGCAACTATGGCTACACCTTC.

In this sample, this clonotype turned up many times. J is TRBJ2-5 and V is TRBV6-2 or TRBV6-3; possible D gene TRBD1, 5 bases. CDR1 and CDR2 (germline): MNHEY, SVGEGT. This CDR3 has 12 residues. V was pared by 6 bases and J by 1 base, with 6 bases between. CDR3 nucleotide sequence: TGTGCCAGCAGGCAGGGCCAAGAGACCCAGTACTTC. It is translated as CASRQGQETQYF.

This clonotype was recorded at least ten times. This chain joins TRBV20-1 and TRBJ1-5; a weak D match, TRBD1 (6 bases). CDR1 and CDR2 from the germline V gene are DFQATT and SNEGSKA (reference sequence). Trimming cost V 0 bases and J 5 bases, with 14 bases left between them. The CDR3 has 15 residues. CDR3 nucleotides: TGCAGTGCTAGAGATCTCGAACAGGGTTATCAGCCCCAGCATTTT. This gives the protein CSARDLEQGYQPQHF.

This clonotype was observed once. This chain connects TRBV6-1 to TRBJ2-7, with TRBD2 matching 8 bases. Unmatched junction bases numbered 10, after V lost 5 bases and J lost 4 bases. The CDR3 contains 15 residues. Germline lookup yields CDR1 MNHNS and CDR2 SASEGT. This chain's CDR3 is CASSRIAGQGYEQYF. CDR3 DNA sequence: TGTGCCAGCAGTCGTATAGCGGGGCAAGGATACGAGCAGTACTTC.

The table lists this clonotype with many counts. This sequence joins TRBV12-3 or TRBV12-4 and TRBJ1-3, with a weak D call TRBD1 (5 bases). V dropped 4 bases and J dropped 3 bases, with 10 bases sitting between them. The CDR3 is 14 residues long. CDR3 protein: CASSSRTSGNTIYF. The CDR3, as DNA: TGTGCCAGCAGTTCCAGGACAAGTGGAAACACCATATATTTT.

The V and J genes are TRBV7-9 and TRBJ1-1; TRBD1 agrees at 9 bases. The germline CDR1 and CDR2 sequences are SEHNR and FQNEAQ (reference sequence). V was clipped by 1 base and J by 5 bases; unmatched bases: 11. CDR3 size: 17 residues. DNA for the CDR3: TGTGCCAGCAGCTTAGGGGGGATGGGGACAGGGAAAACTGAAGCTTTCTTT. Protein: CASSLGGMGTGKTEAFF.

This clonotype was recorded many times. J is TRBJ2-3 and V is TRBV12-3 or TRBV12-4; tentatively, D is TRBD1 (6 bases). Trimming cost V 6 bases and J 10 bases, with 17 bases left between them. CDR3 length equals 13 residues. The CDR3 loop is CASSHLPRGPQYF. The CDR3 DNA is TGTGCCAGCAGCCACCTCCCCAGGGGCCCGCAGTATTTT.

The chain links TRBV12-3 or TRBV12-4 to TRBJ2-1; 8 bases map to TRBD2. The CDR3 totals 14 residues. V gave up 7 bases and J gave up 4 bases; unmatched junction bases: 6. CDR3 region: CASKTGTRYNEQFF. The CDR3 DNA follows: TGTGCCAGCAAGACCGGGACTAGATACAATGAGCAGTTCTTC.

This clonotype came up many times. This chain joins TRBV9 and TRBJ1-1, with TRBD1 matching over 9 bases. Germline V gene sequence: CDR1 SGDLS, CDR2 YYNGEE. The CDR3 covers 14 residues. Trimming took 4 bases from V and 5 from J; bases not matched to a gene: 6. CDR3 nucleotides: TGTGCCAGCAGCCGGACAGGGGAGTTAACTGAAGCTTTCTTT. Amino acid sequence: CASSRTGELTEAFF.

This clonotype was detected a few times. The chain links TRBV20-1 to TRBJ2-7; D remains unclear. The CDR3 consists of 16 residues. V was shortened by 6 bases and J by 2 bases, with 23 bases between the two germline ends. Germline CDR1 and CDR2: DFQATT and SNEGSKA (reference sequence). CDR3 residues: CSAEPWSETGPYEQYF. The DNA for the CDR3 is TGCAGTGCCGAACCTTGGTCGGAAACGGGCCCCTACGAGCAGTACTTC.

This clonotype occurred many times. The V gene is TRBV20-1, the J gene TRBJ2-3; tentative D call: TRBD2 (6 bases). The CDR3 is 13 amino acids. CDR1 and CDR2 from the germline V gene are DFQATT and SNEGSKA (reference sequence). Trimming took 5 bases from V and 1 from J, leaving 10 bases between them. CDR3 nucleotides: TGCAGTGCTGGGTTAGCGGGCACAGATACGCAGTATTTT. Its protein is CSAGLAGTDTQYF.

The J gene is TRBJ2-3, the V gene TRBV14, with TRBD2 identical over 11 bases. The J segment lost 7 bases and the V segment lost 1 base, leaving 7 bases of the junction unmatched. CDR3 length equals 16 residues. Per the germline V gene, CDR1 is SGHDN and CDR2 is FVKESK. This CDR3 reads CASSQVLAGGMHTQYF. The CDR3 DNA follows: TGTGCCAGCAGCCAAGTGCTAGCGGGGGGAATGCATACGCAGTATTTT.

This chain joins TRBV5-1 and TRBJ2-2; possibly TRBD1 for D (7 bases). Trimming pared 4 bases from V and 5 bases from J, leaving 15 bases between. CDR1 SGHRS and CDR2 YFSETQ come from the germline V gene. The CDR3 has 15 amino acids. The CDR3 loop is CASSRTTGETGELFF. The CDR3 DNA follows: TGCGCCAGCAGCAGGACTACAGGGGAGACCGGGGAGCTGTTTTTT.

This clonotype was seen many times. The chain has TRBV5-1 and TRBJ2-1, with D possibly being TRBD2 (6 bases). Germline loops: CDR1 SGHRS, CDR2 YFSETQ. Trimming took off 2 bases at V and 9 bases at J, with 12 bases between the two ends. The CDR3 extends over 13 amino acids. This CDR3 reads CASSLVGSGEQFF. CDR3 sequence (DNA): TGCGCCAGCAGCTTAGTTGGTAGCGGTGAGCAGTTCTTC.

The sample holds many counts of this clonotype. The chain has TRBV12-3 or TRBV12-4 and TRBJ2-7; D is unresolved. The CDR3 contains 15 residues. The V end was cut by 8 bases, the J end by 7 bases, with 24 bases between. The CDR3 DNA reads as TGTGCCAGCTGCCCATCGTCGCTGGTTGAGGTGGAGCAGTACTTC. It yields the protein CASCPSSLVEVEQYF.

In its sample, this clonotype was seen many times. The rearrangement joins TRBV5-1 to TRBJ1-2; TRBD1 matches at 7 bases. The CDR3 extends over 15 amino acids. Germline V CDR1 and CDR2: SGHRS, YFSETQ. J was trimmed by 4 bases and V by 4 bases; bases with no gene match: 10. CDR3 sequence reads: CASSQRQGQGYGYTF. CDR3 in DNA: TGCGCCAGCAGCCAAAGACAGGGCCAAGGCTATGGCTACACCTTC.

In this sample, this clonotype turned up many times. The CDR3 sequence is CAISESSQGRETQYF. CDR3 DNA: TGTGCCATCAGTGAGTCGTCTCAGGGGAGAGAGACCCAGTACTTC. The J gene is TRBJ2-5, the V gene TRBV10-3; the D gene is possibly TRBD1 (6 bases). CDR1 and CDR2 from the germline V gene are ENHRY and SYGVKD. The ends were cut back, 0 bases at V and 4 bases at J, with 12 bases in the middle. This CDR3 contains 15 residues.

The genes are TRBV28 and TRBJ2-1; D not resolved. Germline CDR1 and CDR2: MDHEN and SYDVKM. The CDR3 loop spans 12 amino acids. V dropped 6 bases and J dropped 6 bases, with 9 bases sitting between them. The CDR3 DNA reads as TGTGCCAGCAGACTTTGGGGCAATGAGCAGTTCTTC. It codes for CASRLWGNEQFF.

The chain combines TRBV19 with TRBJ2-1, with TRBD2 as a possible D gene (5 bases). This CDR3 is built from 13 residues. Trimming took 8 bases from V and 6 from J, leaving 14 bases between them. Germline V gene sequence: CDR1 LNHDA, CDR2 SQIVND (reference sequence). CDR3 sequence reads: CASGNLAVNEQFF. CDR3 DNA sequence: TGTGCCAGTGGGAACCTAGCTGTCAATGAGCAGTTCTTC.

The chain links TRBV12-3 or TRBV12-4 to TRBJ1-4, with 7 bases fitting TRBD1. The ends lost 6 bases at V and 8 bases at J; junction bases unmatched: 9. This CDR3 has 14 amino acids. CDR3 sequence: CASSRGAEGEKLFF. The DNA for the CDR3 is TGTGCCAGCAGCAGGGGGGCGGAAGGAGAAAAACTGTTTTTT.

Ten or more counts support this clonotype. The rearrangement joins TRBV5-6 to TRBJ1-5; the D is unclear. V lost 4 bases and J 7 bases, leaving 9 bases between the germline ends. CDR1 and CDR2 from the germline V gene are SGHDT and YYEEEE. The length of the CDR3 is 12 residues. The CDR3 sequence: CASSLLDQPQHF. The CDR3 DNA reads as TGTGCCAGCAGCCTCCTGGACCAGCCCCAGCATTTT. The full variable domain, completed using reference TRBV5-6 and TRBJ1-5, is DAGVTQSPTHLIKTRGQQVTLRCSPKSGHDTVSWYQQALGQGPQFIFQYYEEEERQRGNFPDRFSGHQFPNYSSELNVNALLLGDSALYLCASSLLDQPQHFGDGTRLSIL.

V is TRBV6-1 and J is TRBJ2-5; possible D gene TRBD1, 6 bases. This CDR3 has 14 residues. Looked up from germline, CDR1 is MNHNS and CDR2 is SASEGT. The ends were cut back, 4 bases at V and 6 bases at J, with 15 bases in the middle. CDR3 residues: CASSGTDSLKTQYF. CDR3 DNA: TGTGCCAGCAGTGGGACAGATAGTTTGAAGACCCAGTACTTC.

This chain uses TRBV29-1 with TRBJ2-5; maybe TRBD1 (6 bases). The length of the CDR3 is 14 residues. Trimming left V 6 bases short and J 3 bases short, with 17 bases between. CDR1 SQVTM and CDR2 ANQGSEA come from the germline V gene. The CDR3 nucleotides read TGCAGCGTCGGGACACCGGCCGCCGAAGAGACCCAGTACTTC. This encodes CSVGTPAAEETQYF.